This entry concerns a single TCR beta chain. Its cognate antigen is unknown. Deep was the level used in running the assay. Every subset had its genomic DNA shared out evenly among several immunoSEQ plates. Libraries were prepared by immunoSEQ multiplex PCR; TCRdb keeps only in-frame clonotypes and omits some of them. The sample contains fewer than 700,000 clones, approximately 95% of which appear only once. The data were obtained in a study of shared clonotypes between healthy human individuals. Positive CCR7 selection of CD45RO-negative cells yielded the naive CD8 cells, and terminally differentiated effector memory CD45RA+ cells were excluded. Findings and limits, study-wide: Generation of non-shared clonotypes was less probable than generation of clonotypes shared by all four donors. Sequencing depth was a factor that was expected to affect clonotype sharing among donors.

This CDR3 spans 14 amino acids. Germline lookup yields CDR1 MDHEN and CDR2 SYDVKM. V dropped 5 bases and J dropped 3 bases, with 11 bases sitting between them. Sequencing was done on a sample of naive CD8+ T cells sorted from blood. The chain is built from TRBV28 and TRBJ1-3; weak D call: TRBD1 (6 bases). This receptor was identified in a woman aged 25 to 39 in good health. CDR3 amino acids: CASSIKGHGNTIYF. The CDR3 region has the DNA TGTGCCAGCAGTATTAAGGGACATGGAAACACCATATATTTT.